The 15 T cell receptor beta chains presented below share a single source sample, sequenced in a study of PD-L1 blockade in urothelial cancer (dated by TCRdb to about 2017). The time point label corresponds to: peripheral blood 6 weeks after treatment start. Libraries were prepared through the immunoSEQ multiplex PCR assay. Imported from immuneACCESS, the table was reduced by TCRdb to in-frame sequences with V and J called. These copies leave out some clones; in studies compared against another copy, an unresolved V gene accounts for under half, and the cause of the remainder is not known. The sample includes some 48,000 clones, with roughly 80% observed a single time. The ten largest account for 8.8% of the sample. This specimen consisted of PBMCs, obtained around atezolizumab (anti-PD-L1) treatment. All receptors come from a man between 65 and 85 years old with urothelial cancer.

Here the CDR3 DNA reads TGCGCCAGCAGCTTGTCCCTTGAAGCGACTAGCACAGATACGCAGTATTTT. Its protein is CASSLSLEATSTDTQYF. This chain connects TRBV5-1 to TRBJ2-3; the D is unclear. This CDR3 has 17 residues. Per germline, CDR1 SGHRS and CDR2 YFSETQ. Trimming removed 1 base from V and 0 bases from J, with 15 bases in between. The complete variable domain, with remaining parts taken from reference TRBV5-1 and TRBJ2-3, reads KAGVTQTPRYLIKTRGQQVTLSCSPISGHRSVSWYQQTPGQGLQFLFEYFSETQRNKGNFPGRFSGRQFSNSRSEMNVSTLELGDSALYLCASSLSLEATSTDTQYFGPGTRLTVL.

The gene calls are TRBV7-8 and TRBJ1-3; D unresolved. Trimming took 5 bases from V and 0 from J, leaving 8 bases between them. This CDR3 has 14 amino acids. Germline V lookup: CDR1 SGHVS, CDR2 FQNEAQ. The CDR3 protein is CASSRSSSGNTIYF. CDR3 bases: TGTGCCAGCAGCCGGTCAAGCTCTGGAAACACCATATATTTT. Drawing the rest from reference TRBV7-8 and TRBJ1-3, the complete variable domain is GAGVSQSPRYKVAKRGQDVALRCDPISGHVSLFWYQQALGQGPEFLTYFQNEAQLDKSGLPSDRFFAERPEGSVSTLKIQRTQQEDSAVYLCASSRSSSGNTIYFGEGSWLTVV.

The CDR3 sequence: CASSQPRLAGGTDTQYF. CDR3 coding DNA: TGTGCCAGCAGTCAACCCCGACTAGCGGGGGGCACAGATACGCAGTATTTT. The chain has TRBV27 and TRBJ2-3, with TRBD2 matching 12 bases. The CDR3 covers 17 residues. V shed 5 bases and J 1 base; nucleotides not matched to a gene: 7. Germline-derived CDR1 and CDR2 are MNHEY and SMNVEV (reference sequence).

This clone was counted between two and nine times. DNA for the CDR3: TGTGCCAGCAGCAAGCCCCCGGGACTTATGGATGAGCAGTTCTTC. Translating gives CASSKPPGLMDEQFF. This chain connects TRBV21-1 to TRBJ2-1; the table gives TRBD2 as D, unverified against the DNA. TRBV21-1 is described as a pseudogene. The CDR3 is made up of 15 amino acids.

The chain recombines TRBV14 with TRBJ2-3; TRBD2 agrees at 9 bases. This CDR3 has 15 residues. The trim removed 4 bases at V and 5 bases at J, leaving 7 bases unmatched. Germline lookup yields CDR1 SGHDN and CDR2 FVKESK. This CDR3 is CASSLFGLAQDTQYF. CDR3 in DNA: TGTGCCAGCAGCCTCTTCGGACTAGCGCAAGATACGCAGTATTTT.

V and J are TRBV9 and TRBJ2-1; 7 bases fit TRBD2. This CDR3 spans 16 amino acids. The V gene end was trimmed by 6 bases and the J gene end by 5 bases; junction bases not matched to a gene: 14. Germline loops: CDR1 SGDLS, CDR2 YYNGEE. CDR3 loop: CASKRGLRELDNEQFF. CDR3 bases: TGTGCCAGCAAAAGGGGACTGCGGGAGTTGGACAATGAGCAGTTCTTC.

The genes are TRBV5-1 and TRBJ2-1, with TRBD2 identical over 9 bases. Trimming at V came to 0 bases and at J to 10 bases, leaving 8 bases not matched to a gene. Germline V gives CDR1 SGHRS, CDR2 YFSETQ. The CDR3 covers 15 residues. In DNA, the CDR3 is TGCGCCAGCAGCTTGGTAGCGGGAGAAGGGCGCGAGCAGTTCTTC. Encoded protein: CASSLVAGEGREQFF.

The V call is TRBV4-2, the J call TRBJ2-1; TRBD2 matches 9 bases. J gave up 15 bases and V 1 base, and 7 bases lay outside the gene matches. CDR1 and CDR2 (germline): LGHNA, YNFKEQ. This CDR3 is built from 13 residues. The CDR3 DNA reads as TGTGCCAGCAGCCAAGGACTAGCGGACCGACCGTTCTTC. It is translated as CASSQGLADRPFF.

The chain links TRBV1 to TRBJ2-3; the D segment call TRBD2 is taken from the table without a DNA check. TRBV1 is given as a pseudogene. The CDR3 has 19 amino acids. For the CDR3, the DNA is TGCACCAGCAGCCACGCATTAGCGGCCATAATTATAGTCACAGATACGCAGTATTTT. Its protein is CTSSHALAAIIIVTDTQYF.

CDR3: CASSLSRQLLGNEQFF. The CDR3 DNA sequence: TGTGCCAGCAGTTTATCCCGACAGCTTCTTGGAAATGAGCAGTTCTTC. This chain links TRBV27 with TRBJ2-1, with D possibly being TRBD1 (5 bases). Trimming shortened V by 0 bases and J by 7 bases, and 16 bases separated the two germline ends. This CDR3 is built from 16 residues. Germline CDR1 is MNHEY and CDR2 is SMNVEV (reference sequence).

This clone showed up just once. The chain combines TRBV14 with TRBJ2-7, with D perhaps TRBD2 (6 bases). The CDR3 is made up of 14 amino acids. Per the germline V gene, CDR1 is SGHDN and CDR2 is FVKESK. Trimming left V 8 bases short and J 6 bases short, with 20 bases between. Here the CDR3 reads CASSGTLTRSEQYF. The CDR3 DNA sequence: TGTGCCAGCTCCGGGACTCTCACCCGCTCCGAGCAGTACTTC.

The CDR3 here is CASSRTGTGDTIYF. In DNA form, the CDR3 reads TGTGCCAGCAGTCGGACAGGGACTGGGGACACCATATATTTT. J is TRBJ1-3 and V is TRBV7-9; 8 bases line up with TRBD1. The germline V gene has CDR1 SEHNR and CDR2 FQNEAQ (reference sequence). The CDR3 length is 14 residues. The ends lost 6 bases at V and 8 bases at J; junction bases unmatched: 9. Filled out from reference TRBV7-9 and TRBJ1-3, the complete variable domain reads DTGVSQNPRHKITKRGQNVTFRCDPISEHNRLYWYRQTLGQGPEFLTYFQNEAQLEKSRLLSDRFSAERPKGSFSTLEIQRTEQGDSAMYLCASSRTGTGDTIYFGEGSWLTVV.

The chain couples TRBV11-1 to TRBJ2-5; 8 bases line up with TRBD1. Per germline, CDR1 SGHAT and CDR2 FQDESV (reference sequence). V lost 2 bases, J lost 4 bases, and 6 bases stayed unmatched. The CDR3 loop spans 15 amino acids. CDR3 nucleotides: TGTGCCAGCAGCTTACAGGTGGACAGGGCAGAGACCCAGTACTTC. This translates into CASSLQVDRAETQYF. The full variable domain, rest sourced from reference TRBV11-1 and TRBJ2-5, is EAEVAQSPRYKITEKSQAVAFWCDPISGHATLYWYRQILGQGPELLVQFQDESVVDDSQLPKDRFSAERLKGVDSTLKIQPAELGDSAMYLCASSLQVDRAETQYFGPGTRLLVL.

The chain recombines TRBV10-3 with TRBJ2-5; no definite D call. The CDR3 covers 14 residues. Germline V CDR1 and CDR2: ENHRY, SYGVKD. Trimming took off 6 bases at V and 1 base at J, with 12 bases between the two ends. The CDR3 nucleotides read TGTGCCATCAGGGGTATAGCCTTCCAAGAGACCCAGTACTTC. Its protein product is CAIRGIAFQETQYF.

The CDR3 spells CASSGIGTSSETQYF. The CDR3, as DNA: TGCGCCAGCAGCGGGATCGGGACTAGCAGCGAGACCCAGTACTTC. This sequence joins TRBV5-1 and TRBJ2-5; 9 bases agree with TRBD2. The CDR3 has 15 residues. V lost 4 bases, J lost 5 bases, and 9 bases stayed unmatched. CDR1 is SGHRS and CDR2 is YFSETQ in the germline V gene.